These T cell receptor beta chains were read from a single sample in a study of T cell repertoires in cytomegalovirus infection. MiXCR, run by TCRdb on the reads, gives a single entry per CDR3 protein. The table includes a few hundred thousand distinct CDR3 sequences, 33% detected once. For these receptors, no antigen is known. Source: cultured PBMCs, taken from culture after CMV antigen stimulation. The receptors were sampled from a human donor in good health (CMV status not recorded). Some clones in this sample may be carry-over from other donors' samples. Both conserved end residues are part of each CDR3. D genes are given only for firm matches. The size field is filled for only some rows; it gives once, few, many or a size class.

D	V	J	size	CDR3
TRBD2	TRBV7-6	TRBJ2-5	few	CASASGRGETQYF
TRBD1	TRBV11-3	TRBJ2-4	-	CASSRTGTGKNIQYF
TRBD2	TRBV11-3	TRBJ2-1	few	CASSPRGGGNEQFF
-	TRBV7-2	TRBJ2-1	few	CASSLARVDEQFF
-	TRBV24-1	TRBJ2-5	few	CATSPAGTQETQYF
-	TRBV7-8	TRBJ2-5	-	CASSFLRGAETQYF
-	TRBV4-1	TRBJ2-1	few	CASSRGLEQFF
TRBD1	TRBV7-6	TRBJ1-1	few	CASSLAGQGYTEAFF
-	TRBV7-2	TRBJ2-5	many	CASSSPKETQYF
TRBD2	TRBV27	TRBJ2-3	-	CASRTSTRGTDTQYF
-	TRBV6-1	TRBJ1-5	-	CASSENQPQHF
-	TRBV7-2	TRBJ2-1	-	CASSVPAYEQFF
TRBD1	TRBV20-1	TRBJ1-3	-	CSARLYRGFDGDTIYF
TRBD2	TRBV6-1	TRBJ2-1	-	CASSHGSGSRSYNEQFF
TRBD1	TRBV5-6	TRBJ2-2	-	CASSFIGQEEAGELFF
-	TRBV24-1	TRBJ2-7	once	CATSDLGADEQYF
TRBD1	TRBV7-8	TRBJ1-5	-	CASSSGQGWNQPQHF
-	TRBV9	TRBJ1-4	-	CASSPRLGGNEKLFF
-	TRBV3-1	TRBJ1-1	-	CASSQDWGASTEAFF
-	TRBV29-1	TRBJ2-2	-	CSVGTGELFF
TRBD1	TRBV29-1	TRBJ1-2	-	CSAQGAFAGYTF
TRBD2	TRBV24-1	TRBJ2-1	-	CATSDVSYASGNSYNEQFF
-	TRBV7-8	TRBJ2-1	few	CASSSRPLSGNEQFF
-	TRBV6-2/TRBV6-3	TRBJ1-3	-	CASRPAGEKLRNTIYF
TRBD2	TRBV7-2	TRBJ2-4	many	CASSDGRSGRADIQYF
TRBD1	TRBV14	TRBJ2-7	once	CASSQVGDSAYEQYF
-	TRBV12-3/TRBV12-4	TRBJ2-1	few	CASSPITEGLSEQFF
-	TRBV5-1	TRBJ1-1	-	CASSPIGTLGGTTEAFF
TRBD1	TRBV13	TRBJ2-1	-	CASNNEETGNPLYNEQFF
-	TRBV4-1	TRBJ1-6	-	CASSQAGTDYSPLHF
-	TRBV12-3/TRBV12-4	TRBJ1-3	few	CASTPTSGGTGNTIYF
-	TRBV7-9	TRBJ1-1	-	CASSLQRGEAFF
-	TRBV18	TRBJ1-6	few	CASSPPPLSPLHF
-	TRBV7-2	TRBJ2-1	many	CASSLLITSSGSIGNEQFF
-	TRBV4-1	TRBJ1-5	few	CASSQDTRRGQPQHF
-	TRBV6-1	TRBJ1-5	-	CASSEYSFSNQPQHF
-	TRBV15	TRBJ1-2	-	CATSRVPNPGGPYGYTF
-	TRBV29-1	TRBJ1-3	-	CSVASSSGNTIYF
TRBD1	TRBV4-1	TRBJ1-1	few	CASSRQQTGRSTEAFF
-	TRBV10-3	TRBJ2-1	many	CAIRPTGVANEQFF
-	TRBV30	TRBJ2-1	-	CAWNELATSSYNEQFF
TRBD1	TRBV4-3	TRBJ2-5	few	CASSQIDRGDETQYF
-	TRBV28	TRBJ1-5	many	CASSSRDISHKAYQPQHF
-	TRBV11-1	TRBJ2-3	-	CASSHRQESGLDTQYF
-	TRBV20-1	TRBJ1-1	-	CSAHPDSPITNTEAFF
TRBD1	TRBV7-2	TRBJ2-2	few	CASSLSPRQGSPGELFF
-	TRBV4-3	TRBJ2-7	few	CASSQSSGVAYEQYF
-	TRBV12-3/TRBV12-4	TRBJ2-5	-	CATRAVGKETQYF
TRBD2	TRBV28	TRBJ2-7	few	CASSLQGGPREYF
TRBD1	TRBV11-3	TRBJ1-2	-	CASSQGAGSNGYTF
-	TRBV12-3/TRBV12-4	TRBJ2-6	many	CASSFGGSGANVLTF
TRBD1	TRBV20-1	TRBJ1-1	-	CSAHGQGALRITEAFF
-	TRBV20-1	TRBJ2-7	-	CSARGSSGYEQYF